The rows below give T cell receptor beta chains drawn from one sample of a study of blood T cell repertoires in COVID-19. This table comes from immunoSEQ multiplex PCR, and its TCRdb copy is limited to in-frame clones, with some not included. The table lists 15,000 to 20,000 clones, roughly 90% of them singletons. Input material: peripheral blood. These receptors came from a human donor in a cohort sampled during active COVID-19. CDR3s include the opening cysteine and the closing phenylalanine or tryptophan. The D gene is left open where the match is weak. Clone size appears in some rows only: once, few, many, or a class for an expanded clone.

TRBV5-1	.	TRBJ2-5	.	TGCGCCAGCAGCTTGGGACTAGTGGAGACCCAGTACTTC	CASSLGLVETQYF
TRBV5-1	.	TRBJ1-6	.	TGCGCCAGCAGTCCACAGGGAGATAATTCACCCCTCCACTTT	CASSPQGDNSPLHF
TRBV7-2	.	TRBJ1-3	.	TGTGCCAGCAGCTCACAGACCTCTGGAAACACCATATATTTT	CASSSQTSGNTIYF
TRBV6-6	once	TRBJ1-1	TRBD1	TGTGCCAGCAGTCTAACGACAGGGGGAACTGAAGCTTTCTTT	CASSLTTGGTEAFF
TRBV27	.	TRBJ1-1	.	TGTGCCAGCAGCTTTGGCAGGGGCGTGAACACTGAAGCTTTCTTT	CASSFGRGVNTEAFF
TRBV9	.	TRBJ2-1	TRBD1	TGTGCCAGCAGCCCAGGCGGGACAGGGTATTACAATGAGCAGTTCTTC	CASSPGGTGYYNEQFF
TRBV27	.	TRBJ2-7	TRBD2	TGTGCCAGCACCTTTTCGGGAGGGGAGCAGTACTTC	CASTFSGGEQYF
TRBV20-1	.	TRBJ1-5	.	TGCAGTGCTAGTTCAGGGTCGGGCAATCAGCCCCAGCATTTT	CSASSGSGNQPQHF
TRBV30	.	TRBJ1-1	.	TGTGCCTGGAGTGTACTTGGAGGTACTGAAGCTTTCTTT	CAWSVLGGTEAFF
TRBV7-8	.	TRBJ2-5	TRBD2	TGTGCCAGCAGCTTCCCCGTGGGGGTAGCGGGGCGGGAGACCCAGTACTTC	CASSFPVGVAGRETQYF
TRBV28	.	TRBJ2-7	TRBD2	TGTGCCAGCTCTACTAGCGGGAGGACCTACGAGCAGTACTTC	CASSTSGRTYEQYF
TRBV6-1	.	TRBJ1-1	TRBD1	TGTGCCAGCAGTGAAACCCGACAGGGAACTTTCTTT	CASSETRQGTFF
TRBV11-2	medium-sized	TRBJ1-4	.	TGTGCCAGCAGCTTAGATAGCGAAAAACTGTTTTTT	CASSLDSEKLFF
TRBV7-9	.	TRBJ2-7	TRBD2	TGTGCCAGCAGCGACTACGGGAGGGCCCTCGAGCAGTACTTC	CASSDYGRALEQYF
TRBV6-5	.	TRBJ1-5	.	TGTGCCAGCATTGGAACCGGGACTGATAATCAGCCCCAGCATTTT	CASIGTGTDNQPQHF
TRBV6-5	large	TRBJ2-1	TRBD2	TGTGCCAGCAGCGTGACTAGCCATGAGCAGTTCTTC	CASSVTSHEQFF
TRBV5-6	.	TRBJ1-2	TRBD1	TGTGCCAGCAGCCAACCAGACAGGGCGGCATATGGCTACACCTTC	CASSQPDRAAYGYTF
TRBV28	.	TRBJ1-6	.	TGTGCCAGCAGTTTCCTAGCGACGATTTCACCCCTCCACTTT	CASSFLATISPLHF
TRBV2	.	TRBJ1-4	.	TGTGCCAGCTCAAAGGAGAGTGCGCGGTATGGTGAAAAACTGTTTTTT	CASSKESARYGEKLFF
TRBV5-4	.	TRBJ1-2	.	TGTGCCAGCAGCCTAAACTATGGCTACACCTTC	CASSLNYGYTF
TRBV19	.	TRBJ2-7	.	TGTGCCAGTAAGGTGACAGACCTGGCCTACGAGCAGTACTTC	CASKVTDLAYEQYF
TRBV7-3	few	TRBJ1-1	.	TGTGCCAGCAGTCCTGGGGGGACTGAAGCTTTCTTT	CASSPGGTEAFF
TRBV18	.	TRBJ2-7	.	TGTGCCAGCTCACTAAAGGACAGAAACTACGAGCAGTACTTC	CASSLKDRNYEQYF
TRBV7-9	.	TRBJ2-3	TRBD2	TGTGCCAGCAGCTTACTAGCGGTCGTCACAGATACGCAGTATTTT	CASSLLAVVTDTQYF
TRBV29-1	.	TRBJ1-2	TRBD1	TGCAGCGTGCCTCGGCAGGGGGAGGAGGACTATGGCTACACCTTC	CSVPRQGEEDYGYTF
TRBV5-1	.	TRBJ2-7	.	TGCGCCAGCAGCTCGGACAGATCGTCCTACGAGCAGTACTTC	CASSSDRSSYEQYF
TRBV19	once	TRBJ2-1	.	TGTGCCAGTAGGGTTGACTGGCAGGGCTACAATGAGCAGTTCTTC	CASRVDWQGYNEQFF
TRBV7-8	.	TRBJ1-4	TRBD1	TGTGCCAGCAGCCCCGGACAGGGGAGCGAAAAACTGTTTTTT	CASSPGQGSEKLFF
TRBV28	.	TRBJ2-6	TRBD2	TGTGCCAGCAGTTCCCCGGGAGGCCCCTCTGGGGCCAACGTCCTGACTTTC	CASSSPGGPSGANVLTF
TRBV15	.	TRBJ1-4	TRBD1	TGTGCCACCAGCGGGACAGGGATCTCCATTACTGAAAAACTGTTTTTT	CATSGTGISITEKLFF
TRBV28	.	TRBJ1-1	.	TGTGCCAGCTCCCTAGGGGGTACAGTATTCGAAGCTTTCTTT	CASSLGGTVFEAFF
TRBV29-1	.	TRBJ1-1	TRBD1	TGCATCGGGAACAGGGGCACTGAAGCTTTCTTT	CIGNRGTEAFF
TRBV3-1/TRBV3-2	.	TRBJ2-3	TRBD2	TGTGCCAGCAGCGCGCCCGGGAGGACGCAGTATTTT	CASSAPGRTQYF
TRBV7-3	.	TRBJ2-3	TRBD2	TGTGCCAGCAGCTTTGGGACTAGCGGCACAGATACGCAGTATTTT	CASSFGTSGTDTQYF
TRBV28	.	TRBJ1-3	.	TGTGCCAGCAGTTTTCTTCCTCGCTCTGGAAACACCATATATTTT	CASSFLPRSGNTIYF
TRBV6-6	.	TRBJ2-3	TRBD1	TGTGCCAGCAGTCACCCGGACAGGGGGACCCCACAATTCCCAGATACGCAGTATTTT	CASSHPDRGTPQFPDTQYF